Sequencing of this TCR beta chain was carried out in a study of blood T cell repertoires in COVID-19. About the study: PBMCs, B-cell-depleted T cells, or T cells provided the cDNA or gDNA that made up the material.

The authors' processing: Using reference gene primer amplification, nucleated cell counts were estimated. The assay was immunoSEQ multiplex PCR, and TCRdb's table has in-frame clones only and misses some. That table furnishes V, J and clone size, whereas the DNA furnished D and trimming. The data show approximately 240,000 clones, with nearly 90% seen just once and about 12% held by the top ten. The CDR3 contains 15 residues. J gave up 4 bases and V 3 bases, and 4 bases lay outside the gene matches. Germline-derived CDR1 and CDR2 are SGHTA and FQGNSA. Material: peripheral blood. The TCR sequence derives from a woman between 18 and 29 years old who had recovered from COVID-19. The rearrangement joins TRBV7-2 to TRBJ1-2; 11 bases fit TRBD1. CDR3 protein: CASSLGQGVSYGYTF. The DNA for the CDR3 is TGTGCCAGCAGCTTGGGACAGGGGGTGAGCTATGGCTACACCTTC. Together with reference TRBV7-2 and TRBJ1-2, the CDR3 gives the full variable domain: GAGVSQSPSNKVTEKGKDVELRCDPISGHTALYWYRQSLGQGLEFLIYFQGNSAPDKSGLPSDRFSAERTGGSVSTLTIQRTQQEDSAVYLCASSLGQGVSYGYTFGSGTRLTVV.